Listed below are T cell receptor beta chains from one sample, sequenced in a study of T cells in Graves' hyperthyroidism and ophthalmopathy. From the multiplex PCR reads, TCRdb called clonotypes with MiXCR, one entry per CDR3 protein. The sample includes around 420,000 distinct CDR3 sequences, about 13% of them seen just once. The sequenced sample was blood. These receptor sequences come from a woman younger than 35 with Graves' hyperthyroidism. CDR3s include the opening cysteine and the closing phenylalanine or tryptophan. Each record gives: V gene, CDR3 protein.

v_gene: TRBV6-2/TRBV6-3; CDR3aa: CASTQRGGDSSYEQYF
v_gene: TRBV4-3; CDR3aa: CASSPRAGGDTQYF
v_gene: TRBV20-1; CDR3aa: CSASFGLAGEAYEQYF
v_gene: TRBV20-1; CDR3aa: CSASGTSGISYNEQFF
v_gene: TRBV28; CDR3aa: CASSGAGIHANTRELFF
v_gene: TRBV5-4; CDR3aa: CASGPRQGAGTGELFF
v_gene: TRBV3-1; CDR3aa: CASSQGLGLAGAYEQYF
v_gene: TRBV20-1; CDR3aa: CSARKGTGGFNQPQHF
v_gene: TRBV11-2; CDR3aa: CASSLEQPNEQYF
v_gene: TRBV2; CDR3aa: CASSDSPPDRGGNQPQHF
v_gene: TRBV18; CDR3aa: CASSPGTSGRNTYEQYF